The clone carrying this T cell receptor (beta chain) was observed a handful of times. The target antigen is unknown. The data are from a study of identical twins. Study results and caveats: An excess of low generation probability was shown by twin-shared out-of-frame alpha sequences.

With V trimmed by 8 bases and J by 0 bases, 15 bases remained unmatched. This CDR3 comprises 17 residues. One entry per CDR3 protein, called by TCRdb with MiXCR from the 5' RACE reads. The table lists 300,000 or so distinct CDR3 sequences, roughly 8.6% of them singletons. These data were also filed under a second study, of yellow fever vaccine responses in identical twins. That source notes: Twins reportedly had a vaccine T cell response that seemed partly convergent, partly personalized.

What was sequenced was CD8+ T cells sorted from blood. The chain couples TRBV12-3 or TRBV12-4 to TRBJ2-5; TRBD1 matches 7 bases. The receptor's source is a woman younger than 35 in good health. The CDR3 nucleotides read TGTGCCAGCGGGGAAGGGAAGACAGGGCTGTACCAAGAGACCCAGTACTTC. Protein: CASGEGKTGLYQETQYF.